This T cell receptor beta chain was recorded in a study of control samples from healthy donors and cancer patients. Only in-frame clones appear in the TCRdb table, and some are missing; sequencing was by immunoSEQ multiplex PCR. The sample records some 82,000 clones, approximately 82% being singletons. This clone has only one observation. V was trimmed by 4 bases and J by 0 bases, leaving 12 bases between them. CDR3 size: 15 residues. Germline values: CDR1 MGHRA, CDR2 YSYEKL. Sequencing used PBMCs. The clonotype comes from a man aged 60 to 75 with head and neck cancer. The rearrangement links TRBV4-1 to TRBJ1-2, with a weak D call TRBD1 (5 bases). CDR3 DNA sequence: TGCGCCAGCAGCCCGCCGGGACCAGCTAACTATGGCTACACCTTC. Its translation: CASSPPGPANYGYTF.